The clone carrying this TCR beta chain was seen a handful of times. The data were obtained in a study of post-analysis software for immune sequencing data. Turning to the study itself: Progressive-relapsing, secondary progressive and relapsing-remitting multiple sclerosis were among the disease courses included.

TCR beta cDNA libraries included unique molecular identifiers. TCRdb fed the PCR reads into MiXCR, producing one record per CDR3 protein. The repertoire includes about 570,000 distinct CDR3 sequences, about a third of them detected once, and around 5.9% sits in the top ten. This receptor was taken from a girl aged 2 to 17 with multiple sclerosis. The specimen sequenced was blood.

CDR3 sequence reads: CASSAGSGPYYEQYF. The CDR3 DNA reads as TGTGCCAGCAGTGCCGGATCGGGACCCTACTACGAGCAGTACTTC. This chain links TRBV25-1 with TRBJ2-7; the D gene could be TRBD1 or TRBD2 (5 bases each). V was clipped by 4 bases and J by 3 bases, with 16 bases between them. Germline V gene sequence: CDR1 MGHDK, CDR2 SYGVNS. The CDR3 runs 15 residues.